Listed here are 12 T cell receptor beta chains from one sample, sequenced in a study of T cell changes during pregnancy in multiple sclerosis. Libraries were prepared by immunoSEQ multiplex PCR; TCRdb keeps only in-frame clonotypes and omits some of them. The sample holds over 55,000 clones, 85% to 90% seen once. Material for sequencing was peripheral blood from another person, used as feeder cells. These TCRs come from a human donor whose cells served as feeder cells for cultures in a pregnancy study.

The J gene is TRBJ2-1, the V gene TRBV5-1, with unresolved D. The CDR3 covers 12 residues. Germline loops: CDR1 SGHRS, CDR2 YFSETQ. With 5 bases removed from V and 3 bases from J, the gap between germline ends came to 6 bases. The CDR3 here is CASSVNYNEQFF. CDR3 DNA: TGCGCCAGCAGTGTCAACTACAATGAGCAGTTCTTC. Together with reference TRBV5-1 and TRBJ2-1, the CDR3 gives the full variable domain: KAGVTQTPRYLIKTRGQQVTLSCSPISGHRSVSWYQQTPGQGLQFLFEYFSETQRNKGNFPGRFSGRQFSNSRSEMNVSTLELGDSALYLCASSVNYNEQFFGPGTRLTVL.

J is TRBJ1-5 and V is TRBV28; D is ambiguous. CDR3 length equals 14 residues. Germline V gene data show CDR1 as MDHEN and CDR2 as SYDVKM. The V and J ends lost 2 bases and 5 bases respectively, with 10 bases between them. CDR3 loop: CASSLVQSDQPQHF. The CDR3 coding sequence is TGTGCCAGCAGTTTAGTACAATCGGATCAGCCCCAGCATTTT. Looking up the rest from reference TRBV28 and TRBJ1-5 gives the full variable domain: DVKVTQSSRYLVKRTGEKVFLECVQDMDHENMFWYRQDPGLGLRLIYFSYDVKMKEKGDIPEGYSVSREKKERFSLILESASTNQTSMYLCASSLVQSDQPQHFGDGTRLSIL.

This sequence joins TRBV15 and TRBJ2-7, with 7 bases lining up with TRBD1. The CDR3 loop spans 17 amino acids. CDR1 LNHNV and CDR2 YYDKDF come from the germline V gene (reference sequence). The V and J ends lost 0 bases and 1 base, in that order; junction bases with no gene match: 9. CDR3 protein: CATSRDPNSRGSYEQYF. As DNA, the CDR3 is TGTGCCACCAGCAGAGATCCTAATAGCAGGGGGTCCTACGAGCAGTACTTC. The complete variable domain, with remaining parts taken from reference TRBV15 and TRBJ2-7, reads DAMVIQNPRYQVTQFGKPVTLSCSQTLNHNVMYWYQQKSSQAPKLLFHYYDKDFNNEADTPDNFQSRRPNTSFCFLDIRSPGLGDTAMYLCATSRDPNSRGSYEQYFGPGTRLTVT.

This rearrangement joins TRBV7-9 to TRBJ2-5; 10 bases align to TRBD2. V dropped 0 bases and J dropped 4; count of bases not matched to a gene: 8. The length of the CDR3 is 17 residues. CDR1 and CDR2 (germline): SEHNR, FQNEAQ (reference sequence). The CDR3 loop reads CASSLAAGGPLGETQYF. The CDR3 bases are TGTGCCAGCAGCTTAGCAGCGGGGGGGCCTCTAGGAGAGACCCAGTACTTC.

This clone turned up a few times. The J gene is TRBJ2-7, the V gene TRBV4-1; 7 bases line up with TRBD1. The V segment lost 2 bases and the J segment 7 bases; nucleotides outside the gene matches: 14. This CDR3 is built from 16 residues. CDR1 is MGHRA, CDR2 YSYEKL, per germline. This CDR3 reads CASSQRSAGQAGEQYF. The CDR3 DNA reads TGCGCCAGCAGCCAAAGGTCGGCCGGACAGGCTGGGGAGCAGTACTTC.

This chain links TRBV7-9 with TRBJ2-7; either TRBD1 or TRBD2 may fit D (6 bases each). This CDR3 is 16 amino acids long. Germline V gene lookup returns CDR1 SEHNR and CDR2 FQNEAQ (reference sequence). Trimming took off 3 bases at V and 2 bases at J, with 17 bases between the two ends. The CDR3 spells CASSLVRGLRTYEQYF. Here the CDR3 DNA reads TGTGCCAGCAGCTTGGTCCGGGGGCTACGGACCTACGAGCAGTACTTC.

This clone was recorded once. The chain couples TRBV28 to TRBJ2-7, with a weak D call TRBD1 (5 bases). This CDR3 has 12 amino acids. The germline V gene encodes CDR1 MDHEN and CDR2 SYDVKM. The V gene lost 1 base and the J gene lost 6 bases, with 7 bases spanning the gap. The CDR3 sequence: CASSLLRGEQYF. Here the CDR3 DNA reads TGTGCCAGCAGTTTATTAAGGGGCGAGCAGTACTTC.

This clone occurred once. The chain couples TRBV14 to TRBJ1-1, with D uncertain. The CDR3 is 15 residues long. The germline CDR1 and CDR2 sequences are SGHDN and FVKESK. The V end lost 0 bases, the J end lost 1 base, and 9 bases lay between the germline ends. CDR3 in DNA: TGTGCCAGCAGCCAAGATGGGGAGGAGAACACTGAAGCTTTCTTT. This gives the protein CASSQDGEENTEAFF.

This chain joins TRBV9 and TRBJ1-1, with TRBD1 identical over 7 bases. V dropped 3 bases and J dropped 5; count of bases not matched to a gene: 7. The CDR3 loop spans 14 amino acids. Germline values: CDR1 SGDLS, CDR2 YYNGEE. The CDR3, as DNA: TGTGCCAGCAGCGATGGGATGACAGGGACTGAAGCTTTCTTT. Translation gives CASSDGMTGTEAFF.

The CDR3 here is CASSLDRTTDEQYF. DNA for the CDR3: TGTGCCAGCAGCTTAGATAGGACGACAGACGAGCAGTACTTC. The J gene is TRBJ2-7, the V gene TRBV11-2, with a weak D call TRBD1 (5 bases). The CDR3 runs 14 residues. The V gene lost 0 bases and the J gene lost 5 bases, with 11 bases spanning the gap. CDR1 and CDR2 (germline): SGHAT, FQNNGV. Full variable domain (outside the CDR3, taken from reference TRBV11-2 and TRBJ2-7): EAGVAQSPRYKIIEKRQSVAFWCNPISGHATLYWYQQILGQGPKLLIQFQNNGVVDDSQLPKDRFSAERLKGVDSTLKIQPAKLEDSAVYLCASSLDRTTDEQYFGPGTRLTVT.

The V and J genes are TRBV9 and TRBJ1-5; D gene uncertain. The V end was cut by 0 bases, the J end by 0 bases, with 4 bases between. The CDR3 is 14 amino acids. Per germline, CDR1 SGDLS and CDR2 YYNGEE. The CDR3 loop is CASSVGSSNQPQHF. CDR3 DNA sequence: TGTGCCAGCAGCGTAGGGAGTAGCAATCAGCCCCAGCATTTT.

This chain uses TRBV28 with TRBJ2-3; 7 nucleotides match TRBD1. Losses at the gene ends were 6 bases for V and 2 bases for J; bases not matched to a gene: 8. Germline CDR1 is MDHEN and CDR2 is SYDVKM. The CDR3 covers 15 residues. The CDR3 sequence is CASSAADRYTDTQYF. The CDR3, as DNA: TGTGCCAGCAGCGCCGCGGACAGGTACACAGATACGCAGTATTTT.